This T cell receptor (beta chain) was retrieved from a study of blood T cell repertoires in COVID-19. Source study methods: Reference gene primer amplification yielded estimated nucleated cell counts. Only in-frame clones appear in the TCRdb table, and some are missing; sequencing was by immunoSEQ multiplex PCR. The V and J calls and the clone size are those of that table, but D and trimming were determined from the DNA. Of about 87,000 clones listed, about 87% are singletons. The V and J ends lost 1 base and 4 bases respectively, with 15 bases between them. The CDR3 has 15 amino acids. The V gene's germline CDR1 is SGHRS and CDR2 YFSETQ.

V is TRBV5-1 and J is TRBJ2-7, with D possibly being TRBD1 (6 bases). This sequence was found in a human donor with acute or convalescent COVID-19. The donor label of this sample is uncertain. The sequenced material came from peripheral blood. The CDR3 DNA sequence: TGCGCCAGCAGCTTGAGTGGGGGCCAATCGTACGAGCAGTACTTC. It is translated as CASSLSGGQSYEQYF.